The next 22 T cell receptor beta chains were all read from a single sample in a study of CD8 T cells in Susac syndrome. Random hexamers were used to reverse transcribe an amount of roughly 0.45 to 1 ug RNA. TCRdb called the immunoSEQ multiplex PCR reads again in MiXCR, with one record for every CDR3 protein. Of about 160,000 distinct CDR3 sequences in the sample, 94% were seen once. Specimen: CD4+ T cells from PBMCs. The receptors were gathered from a human donor with multiple sclerosis.

The J gene is TRBJ1-1, the V gene TRBV12-5; TRBD1 agrees at 8 bases. Germline trimming cut 5 bases from V and 0 bases from J; bases unmatched to any gene: 17. The CDR3 spans 19 residues. CDR1 and CDR2 from the germline V gene are LGHNT and FRNRAP. CDR3 nucleotide sequence: TGTGCTAGTGGTAGCAACCGCAGGGGGCTGAGCATTATGAACACTGAAGCTTTCTTT. The encoded protein is CASGSNRRGLSIMNTEAFF.

The chain joins TRBV29-1 to TRBJ1-4, with D perhaps matching TRBD1 (6 bases). The CDR3 length is 14 residues. V shed 4 bases and J shed 6 bases, with 15 bases lying between them. Germline V gives CDR1 SQVTM, CDR2 ANQGSEA. CDR3 nucleotide sequence: TGCAGCGTTGGGTACCGGGACAACCATGAAAAACTGTTTTTT. Protein sequence: CSVGYRDNHEKLFF.

The chain uses TRBV4-3 and TRBJ2-5, with TRBD2 matching 9 bases. The ends lost 4 bases at V and 2 bases at J; junction bases unmatched: 2. This CDR3 has 14 amino acids. The V gene's germline CDR1 is LGHNA and CDR2 YSLEER. CDR3 nucleotides: TGCGCCAGCAGCCCTAGCGGGGCACAAGAGACCCAGTACTTC. This sequence encodes CASSPSGAQETQYF.

The chain couples TRBV6-6 to TRBJ1-1, with TRBD1 as a possible D gene (5 bases). The CDR3 extends over 13 amino acids. V dropped 6 bases and J dropped 5 bases, with 13 bases sitting between them. Germline CDR1 MNHNY, CDR2 SVGAGI (reference sequence). The CDR3 DNA sequence: TGTGCCAGCAGCCACTTTGGGGGGACTGAAGCTTTCTTT. This encodes CASSHFGGTEAFF.

The CDR3 loop is CASSLEGLDYEQYF. CDR3 bases: TGTGCCAGCAGCTTAGAGGGACTAGACTACGAGCAGTACTTC. The V call is TRBV7-2, the J call TRBJ2-7; 8 bases align to TRBD2. J was trimmed by 3 bases and V by 1 base; bases with no gene match: 2. Germline V lookup: CDR1 SGHTA, CDR2 FQGNSA. CDR3 length equals 14 residues.

This clonotype has only one observation. The rearrangement joins TRBV3-1 to TRBJ1-5; D is unresolved. The CDR3 spans 14 residues. Germline loops: CDR1 LGHDT, CDR2 YNNKEL (reference sequence). With 4 bases removed from V and 5 bases from J, the gap between germline ends came to 12 bases. The CDR3, as DNA: TGTGCCAGCAGCCGAAGTGGTGGGGATCAGCCCCAGCATTTT. Protein product: CASSRSGGDQPQHF.

The chain recombines TRBV27 with TRBJ2-3; possibly TRBD2 for D (5 bases). Trimming pared 3 bases from V and 0 bases from J, leaving 7 bases between. This CDR3 comprises 14 residues. Germline-derived CDR1 and CDR2 are MNHEY and SMNVEV (reference sequence). The CDR3 reads CASSLGDSTDTQYF. CDR3 nucleotides: TGTGCCAGCAGTTTGGGAGATAGCACAGATACGCAGTATTTT.

The chain links TRBV24-1 to TRBJ2-3; tentative D call: TRBD2 (6 bases). The CDR3 loop spans 15 amino acids. The V and J ends lost 3 bases and 0 bases respectively, with 9 bases between them. Germline V gives CDR1 KGHDR, CDR2 SFDVKD. DNA of the CDR3: TGTGCCACCAGTGATGCGGGACCTAGCACAGATACGCAGTATTTT. As protein: CATSDAGPSTDTQYF.

The V gene is TRBV5-1, the J gene TRBJ1-1; tentative D call: TRBD1 (5 bases). Looked up from germline, CDR1 is SGHRS and CDR2 is YFSETQ. V was cut by 4 bases and J by 4 bases, with 20 bases left in between. This CDR3 contains 16 residues. The CDR3 DNA follows: TGCGCCAGCAGCACCAGGGTGGTGGCTTTGGGCACTGAAGCTTTCTTT. Its protein product is CASSTRVVALGTEAFF.

V gene TRBV5-1 combines with J gene TRBJ2-1, with no clear D. The ends were cut back, 2 bases at V and 6 bases at J, with 18 bases in the middle. The CDR3 contains 16 residues. CDR1 is SGHRS and CDR2 is YFSETQ in the germline V gene. Here the CDR3 reads CASSFTLAGPFNEQFF. The CDR3 nucleotides are TGCGCCAGCAGCTTTACTTTGGCTGGCCCTTTCAATGAGCAGTTCTTC.

This chain joins TRBV12-5 and TRBJ2-7; D is possibly TRBD2 (6 bases). V was clipped by 1 base and J by 3 bases, with 10 bases between them. This CDR3 has 14 amino acids. The germline gives CDR1 LGHNT, CDR2 FRNRAP. The DNA of the CDR3 is TGTGCTAGTGGTTTGGCCCCGGGGGTCTACGAGCAGTACTTC. Its translation: CASGLAPGVYEQYF.

A single count supports this clonotype. The gene calls are TRBV7-9 and TRBJ2-7; 8 bases fit TRBD2. The CDR3 is 14 amino acids. V shed 5 bases, J shed 4 bases, and the junction held 7 bases outside the gene matches. From germline, CDR1 is SEHNR and CDR2 FQNEAQ (reference sequence). The CDR3 DNA reads as TGTGCCAGCAGCCTCTCCGGGACTAGATACGAGCAGTACTTC. The encoded protein is CASSLSGTRYEQYF.

This clonotype was seen a single time. The V and J genes are TRBV11-1 and TRBJ2-7, with 13 bases lining up with TRBD2. The CDR3 runs 17 residues. V lost 3 bases, J lost 3 bases, and 8 bases stayed unmatched. Germline values: CDR1 SGHAT, CDR2 FQDESV (reference sequence). CDR3 DNA sequence: TGTGCCAGCAGCTTTGGACTAGCGGGAGTATTGGGCTACGAGCAGTACTTC. It yields the protein CASSFGLAGVLGYEQYF.

V and J are TRBV28 and TRBJ2-4; D ambiguous. The ends were cut back, 1 base at V and 0 bases at J, with 13 bases in the middle. CDR1 MDHEN and CDR2 SYDVKM come from the germline V gene. The CDR3 extends over 17 amino acids. CDR3 in DNA: TGTGCCAGCAGTTTATTATCCCTCCGACTAGCCAAAAACATTCAGTACTTC. Its translation: CASSLLSLRLAKNIQYF.

The chain is built from TRBV5-5 and TRBJ1-2, with D uncertain. V dropped 0 bases and J dropped 4 bases, with 13 bases sitting between them. This CDR3 contains 15 residues. CDR1 is SGHKS and CDR2 is YYEKEE in the germline V gene (reference sequence). CDR3 amino acids: CASSLEPQPFYGYTF. In nucleotides, the CDR3 is TGTGCCAGCAGCTTGGAACCTCAACCCTTCTATGGCTACACCTTC.

The table lists this clonotype with a few counts. This chain uses TRBV29-1 with TRBJ1-1, with 9 positions matching TRBD1. After removal of 4 bases from V and 7 bases from J, the junction contained 7 bases not matched to a gene. From germline, CDR1 is SQVTM and CDR2 ANQGSEA. The CDR3 runs to 13 residues. CDR3: CSVGLGQGYEAFF. The CDR3 region has the DNA TGCAGCGTTGGGCTCGGACAGGGGTATGAAGCTTTCTTT.

This clonotype appeared a single time. The chain employs TRBV10-3 and TRBJ2-1, with a possible D match to TRBD2 (6 bases). The germline gives CDR1 ENHRY, CDR2 SYGVKD. CDR3 size: 16 residues. The V gene lost 4 bases and the J gene lost 6 bases, with 19 bases spanning the gap. CDR3 bases: TGTGCCATCAGTGTATCCCAGGGAGCGGGCGTCAATGAGCAGTTCTTC. It codes for CAISVSQGAGVNEQFF.

The chain employs TRBV4-3 and TRBJ2-1, with D hard to call. Trimming cost V 3 bases and J 0 bases, with 9 bases left between them. Germline CDR1 is LGHNA and CDR2 is YSLEER. The CDR3 loop spans 15 amino acids. The CDR3 spells CASSQLLSSYNEQFF. As DNA, the CDR3 is TGCGCCAGCAGCCAGCTGTTAAGCTCCTACAATGAGCAGTTCTTC.

This sequence joins TRBV6-1 and TRBJ1-1; no reliable D call. The CDR3 sequence is 15 residues long. Per the germline V gene, CDR1 is MNHNS and CDR2 is SASEGT. The V end was cut by 4 bases, the J end by 1 base, with 13 bases between. CDR3 nucleotide sequence: TGTGCCAGCAGTGTATTAGGACGGGAGAACACTGAAGCTTTCTTT. Amino acid sequence: CASSVLGRENTEAFF.

The V and J genes are TRBV20-1 and TRBJ2-5, with D unclear. The length of the CDR3 is 13 residues. CDR1 is DFQATT and CDR2 is SNEGSKA in the germline V gene (reference sequence). V was pared by 3 bases and J by 1 base, with 9 bases between. DNA of the CDR3: TGCAGTGCTAGGGACGGCGGCCAAGAGACCCAGTACTTC. Translating it yields CSARDGGQETQYF.

The CDR3 bases are TGTGCCAGCAGTTCCCTAGCGGGAAGTGAGCAGTTCTTC. This codes for CASSSLAGSEQFF. The chain carries TRBV27 and TRBJ2-1; TRBD2 aligns across 9 bases. This CDR3 contains 13 residues. J lost 9 bases, V lost 4 bases, and 4 bases had no gene match. Germline-derived CDR1 and CDR2 are MNHEY and SMNVEV (reference sequence).

The rearrangement uses TRBV5-6 and TRBJ2-6, with a weak D call TRBD2 (5 bases). From germline, CDR1 is SGHDT and CDR2 YYEEEE. The CDR3 runs to 16 residues. The ends were cut back, 1 base at V and 2 bases at J, with 10 bases in the middle. CDR3 nucleotides: TGTGCCAGCAGCTTGCCCGGGATGGCTGGGGCCAACGTCCTGACTTTC. This gives the protein CASSLPGMAGANVLTF.